The source of this TCR beta chain is a study of shared clonotypes between healthy human individuals. This clone was picked up one time. The antigen is undetermined. Repertoires were generated with immunoSEQ multiplex PCR, while TCRdb's copy carries only in-frame clones and drops some. The profile shows about 1,500,000 clones, more than 95% of them singletons. Overall study results and limits: On the whole, naive subsets had larger estimated richness than memory subsets had.

Germline V gene data show CDR1 as SNHLY and CDR2 as FYNNEI. The CDR3 length is 12 residues. After removal of 8 bases from V and 6 bases from J, the junction contained 7 bases not matched to a gene. CD4+ cells yielded CD45RA+ naive and CD45RA-negative memory subsets. The chain combines TRBV2 with TRBJ2-7; 7 bases match TRBD1. Sequenced sample: naive CD4+ T cells sorted from blood. Subset meaning: CD45RA+ positively selected. The sequence was obtained from a man aged 25-40 years in good health. CDR3: CASHENRGEQYF. The CDR3 DNA reads TGTGCCAGCCACGAAAACAGGGGCGAGCAGTACTTC.